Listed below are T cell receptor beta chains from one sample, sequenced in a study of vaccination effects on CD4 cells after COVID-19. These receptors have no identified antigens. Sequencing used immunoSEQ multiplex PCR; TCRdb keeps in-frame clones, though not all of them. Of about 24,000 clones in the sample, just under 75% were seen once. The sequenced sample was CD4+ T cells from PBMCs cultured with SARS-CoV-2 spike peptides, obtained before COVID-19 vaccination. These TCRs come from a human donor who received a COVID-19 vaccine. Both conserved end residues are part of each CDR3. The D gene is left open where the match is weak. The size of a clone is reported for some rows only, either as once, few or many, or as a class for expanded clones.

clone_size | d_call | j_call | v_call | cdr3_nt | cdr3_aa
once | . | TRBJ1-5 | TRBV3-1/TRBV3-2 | TGTGCCAGCAGTCCCAGCCCAAATCAGCCCCAGCATTTT | CASSPSPNQPQHF
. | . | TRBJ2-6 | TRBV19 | TGTGCCAGTAGTCCCTACAGGGTTTCTGGGGCCAACGTCCTGACTTTC | CASSPYRVSGANVLTF
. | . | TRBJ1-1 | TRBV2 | TGTGCCAGCAGTGACAGCTTATTGAACACTGAAGCTTTCTTT | CASSDSLLNTEAFF
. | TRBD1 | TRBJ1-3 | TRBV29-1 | TGCAGCGTCGCAGGGGGAAATGGAAACACCATATATTTT | CSVAGGNGNTIYF
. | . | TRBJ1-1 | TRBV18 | TGTGCCAGCTCACCACAAGGGGTGGGCACTGAAGCTTTCTTT | CASSPQGVGTEAFF
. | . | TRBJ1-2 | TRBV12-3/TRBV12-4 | TGTGCCAGCAGTTTTGCCCAGGACTATGGCTACACCTTC | CASSFAQDYGYTF
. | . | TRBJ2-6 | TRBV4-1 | TGCGCCAGCAGCCAATTTGCTGGGGCCAACGTCCTGACTTTC | CASSQFAGANVLTF
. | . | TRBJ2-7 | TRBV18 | TGTGCCAGCTCACCAGTGGCAGGGACCTACGAGCAGTACTTC | CASSPVAGTYEQYF
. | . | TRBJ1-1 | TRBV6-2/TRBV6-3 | TGTGCCAGCAGTTACCCCAGGGGCCAAATGAACACTGAAGCTTTCTTT | CASSYPRGQMNTEAFF
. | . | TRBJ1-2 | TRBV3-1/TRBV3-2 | TGTGCCAGCAGCCAAGATTCAACGTCTTATGGCTACACCTTC | CASSQDSTSYGYTF
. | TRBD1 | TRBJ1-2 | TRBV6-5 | TGTGCCAGCAGGACCGGGACAGGGGTATATGGCTACACCTTC | CASRTGTGVYGYTF
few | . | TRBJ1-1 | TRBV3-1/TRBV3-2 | TGTGCCAGCAGGCCTGCGGAAATGAACACTGAAGCTTTCTTT | CASRPAEMNTEAFF
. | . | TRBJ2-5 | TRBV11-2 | TGTGCCAGCAGCTCCCTAAGGTTAGGAGAGACCCAGTACTTC | CASSSLRLGETQYF
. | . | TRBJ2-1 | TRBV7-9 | TGTGCCAGCAGTATAGAGCGGTTATCCTACAATGAGCAGTTCTTC | CASSIERLSYNEQFF
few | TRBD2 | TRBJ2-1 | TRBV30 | TGTGCCTGGAGCGCGAAGGGTCTAGCGGGGGGGTATGAGCAGTTCTTC | CAWSAKGLAGGYEQFF
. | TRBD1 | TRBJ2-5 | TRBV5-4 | TGTGCCAGCAGCTTGTATACAGGGGGGCGAGAGACCCAGTACTTC | CASSLYTGGRETQYF
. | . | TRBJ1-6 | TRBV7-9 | TGTGCCAGCGGAGGGACCCCGGGGTCCTATAATTCACCCCTCCACTTT | CASGGTPGSYNSPLHF
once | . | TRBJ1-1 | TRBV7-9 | TGTGCCAGCAGCTTAGGAGGTGGGTTGGGGGCTGAAGCTTTCTTT | CASSLGGGLGAEAFF
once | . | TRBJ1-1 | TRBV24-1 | TGTGCCACCAGGGAACAGATGAACACTGAAGCTTTCTTT | CATREQMNTEAFF
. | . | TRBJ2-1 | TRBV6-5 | TGTGCCAGCAATGCCAGGGTAAAGGTTGAGCAGTTCTTC | CASNARVKVEQFF
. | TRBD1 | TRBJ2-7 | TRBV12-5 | TGTGCTAGTGTCCTGGGACAGGGTACCTACGAGCAGTACTTC | CASVLGQGTYEQYF
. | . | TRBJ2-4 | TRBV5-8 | TGTGCCAGCAGCCCGAGATTAGCCAAAAACATTCAGTACTTC | CASSPRLAKNIQYF
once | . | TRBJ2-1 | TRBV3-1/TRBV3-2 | TGTGCCAGCAGCCAAGACCTCACGAGGGTGGCGTGGAGGGTTCCATCCATGTACAATGAGCAGTTCTTC | CASSQDLTRVAWRVPSMYNEQFF
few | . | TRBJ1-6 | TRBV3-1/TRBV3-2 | TGTGCCAGCAGCCATGGGCCAGGGATTAACTCACCCCTCCACTTT | CASSHGPGINSPLHF
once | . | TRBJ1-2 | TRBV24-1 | TGTGCCACCAGTGATTTTAACCGATACGGTAGAACGGACTACACCTTC | CATSDFNRYGRTDYTF
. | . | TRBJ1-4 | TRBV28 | TGTGCCAGCAGTTCATCGCGAACGGGTGAAAAACTGTTTTTT | CASSSSRTGEKLFF
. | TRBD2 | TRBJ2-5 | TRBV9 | TGTGCCAGCAGCTTTGGACTAGCGGGTTCTCAAACCCAGTACTTC | CASSFGLAGSQTQYF
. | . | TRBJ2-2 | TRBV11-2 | TGTGCCAGCAGCTCCGAATCCATGGATCTAGCCGGGGAGCTGTTTTTT | CASSSESMDLAGELFF
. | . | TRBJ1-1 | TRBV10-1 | TGCGCCAGCAGTGTCCACAGCGCTCGTCCTAAGGCTTTCTTT | CASSVHSARPKAFF
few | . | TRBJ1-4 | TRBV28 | TGTGCCAGCAACGATATAGGGGGGGAAAAACTGTTTTTT | CASNDIGGEKLFF
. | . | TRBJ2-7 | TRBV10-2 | TGCGCCAGCAATGAGGGGGGCTCCTTCTACGAGCAGTACTTC | CASNEGGSFYEQYF
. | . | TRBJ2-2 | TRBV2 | TGTGCCAGCAGTGTAGGGGCGAAGAGCGCCGGGGAGCTGTTTTTT | CASSVGAKSAGELFF
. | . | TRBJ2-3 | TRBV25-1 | TGTGCCAGCAGTGAAGACGGGCTGACGCAGTATTTT | CASSEDGLTQYF
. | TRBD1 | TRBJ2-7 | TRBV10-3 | TGTGCCATCAGCGAGAAGCTGGACAGGGCTTTCTACGAGCAGTACTTC | CAISEKLDRAFYEQYF
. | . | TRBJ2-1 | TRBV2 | TGTGCCAGCAGTGAAGCTTCTAGTGTTGAGCAGTTCTTC | CASSEASSVEQFF
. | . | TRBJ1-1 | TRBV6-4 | TGTGCCAGCAGCACTGGGCCGAACACTGAAGCTTTCTTT | CASSTGPNTEAFF
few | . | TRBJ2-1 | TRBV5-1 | TGCGCCAGCAGCTTGGACCCCTCGAGCTCCTACAATGAGCAGTTCTTC | CASSLDPSSSYNEQFF
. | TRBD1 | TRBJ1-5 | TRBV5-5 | TGTGCCAGCAGCTTAAGGGACAGGGGAGGTGAGGGTCAGCCCCAGCATTTT | CASSLRDRGGEGQPQHF
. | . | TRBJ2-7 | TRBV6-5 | TGTGCCAGCAGTTACTACGGGGACGAGCAGTACTTC | CASSYYGDEQYF
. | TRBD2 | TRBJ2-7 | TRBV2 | TGTGCCAGCAGTCGACTAGCGGGGGGCTACGAGCAGTACTTC | CASSRLAGGYEQYF
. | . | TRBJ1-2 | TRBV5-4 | TGTGCCAGCAGCTTGGCGGGCAGTAACTATGGCTACACCTTC | CASSLAGSNYGYTF
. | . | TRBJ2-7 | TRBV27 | TGTGCCAGCAGTTTCCCAGCCTCTAGCGAACATAGCTCCTACGAGCAGTACTTC | CASSFPASSEHSSYEQYF
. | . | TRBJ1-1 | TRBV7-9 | TGTGCCAGCAGCAGCCAGCTAGTGAACACTGAAGCTTTCTTT | CASSSQLVNTEAFF
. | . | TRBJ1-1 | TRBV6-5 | TGTGCCAGCAGCCTACAGGGAGGCGAGATAGGTGAAGCTTTCTTT | CASSLQGGEIGEAFF
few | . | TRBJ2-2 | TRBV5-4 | TGTGCCAGCAGCTTGGCCGGTATGGGTGGGTCCGGGGAGCTGTTTTTT | CASSLAGMGGSGELFF
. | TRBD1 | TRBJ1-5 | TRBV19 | TGTGCCAGTAGTACCCAGGGGGTAGATAGCAATCAGCCCCAGCATTTT | CASSTQGVDSNQPQHF
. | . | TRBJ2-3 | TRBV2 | TGTGCCAGCCATCGGGGGGCCACAGATACGCAGTATTTT | CASHRGATDTQYF
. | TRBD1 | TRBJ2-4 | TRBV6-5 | TGTGCCAGCAGTTACTCAGGACAGGGGGCCAAAAACATTCAGTACTTC | CASSYSGQGAKNIQYF
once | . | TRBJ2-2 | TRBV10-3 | TGTGCCATCAGTGAAGTGACAGCGAACACCGGGGAGCTGTTTTTT | CAISEVTANTGELFF